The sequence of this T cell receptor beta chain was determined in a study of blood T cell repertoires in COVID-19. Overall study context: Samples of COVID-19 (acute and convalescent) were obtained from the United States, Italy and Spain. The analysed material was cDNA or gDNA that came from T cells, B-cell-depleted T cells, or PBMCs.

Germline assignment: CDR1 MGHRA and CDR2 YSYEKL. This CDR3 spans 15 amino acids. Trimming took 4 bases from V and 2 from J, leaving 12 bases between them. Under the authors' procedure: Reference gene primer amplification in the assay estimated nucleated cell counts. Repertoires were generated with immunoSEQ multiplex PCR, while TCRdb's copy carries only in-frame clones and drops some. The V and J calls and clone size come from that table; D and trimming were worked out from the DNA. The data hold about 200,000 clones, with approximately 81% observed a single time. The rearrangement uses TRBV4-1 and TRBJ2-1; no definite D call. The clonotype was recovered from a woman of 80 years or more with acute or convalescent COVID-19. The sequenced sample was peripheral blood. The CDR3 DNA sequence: TGCGCCAGCAGCCCCCCGACGGGTACCTACAATGAGCAGTTCTTC. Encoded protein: CASSPPTGTYNEQFF.